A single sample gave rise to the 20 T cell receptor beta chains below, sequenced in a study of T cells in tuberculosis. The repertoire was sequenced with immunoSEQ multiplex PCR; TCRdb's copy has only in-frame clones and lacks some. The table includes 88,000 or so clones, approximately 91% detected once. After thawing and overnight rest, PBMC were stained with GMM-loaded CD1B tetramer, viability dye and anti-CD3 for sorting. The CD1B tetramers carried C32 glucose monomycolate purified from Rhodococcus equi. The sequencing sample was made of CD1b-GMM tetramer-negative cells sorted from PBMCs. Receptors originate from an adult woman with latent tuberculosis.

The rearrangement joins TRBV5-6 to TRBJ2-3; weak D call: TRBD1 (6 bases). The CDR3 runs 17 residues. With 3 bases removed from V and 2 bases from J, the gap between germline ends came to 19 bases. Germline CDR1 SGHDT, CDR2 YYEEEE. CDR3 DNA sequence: TGTGCCAGCAGCTCTGCAGGACAGCGCCTGACCACAGATACGCAGTATTTT. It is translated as CASSSAGQRLTTDTQYF.

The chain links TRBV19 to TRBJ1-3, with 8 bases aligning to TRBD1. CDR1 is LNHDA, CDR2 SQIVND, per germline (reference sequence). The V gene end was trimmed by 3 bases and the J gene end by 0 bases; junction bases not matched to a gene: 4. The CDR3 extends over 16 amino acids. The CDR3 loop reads CASSIGTGISGNTIYF. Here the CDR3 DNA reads TGTGCCAGTAGTATTGGGACAGGTATCTCTGGAAACACCATATATTTT.

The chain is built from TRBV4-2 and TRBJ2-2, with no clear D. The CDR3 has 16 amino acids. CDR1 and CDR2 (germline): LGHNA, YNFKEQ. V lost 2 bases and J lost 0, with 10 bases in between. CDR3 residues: CASSQKSQTNTGELFF. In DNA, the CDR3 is TGTGCCAGCAGCCAAAAGTCCCAGACGAACACCGGGGAGCTGTTTTTT.

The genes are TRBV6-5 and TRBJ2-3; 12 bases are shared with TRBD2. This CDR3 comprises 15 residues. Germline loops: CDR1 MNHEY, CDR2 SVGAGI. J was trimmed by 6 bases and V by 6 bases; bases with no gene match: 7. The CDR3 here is CASRELAGGPDTQYF. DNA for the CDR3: TGTGCCAGCAGAGAGCTAGCGGGGGGGCCGGATACGCAGTATTTT.

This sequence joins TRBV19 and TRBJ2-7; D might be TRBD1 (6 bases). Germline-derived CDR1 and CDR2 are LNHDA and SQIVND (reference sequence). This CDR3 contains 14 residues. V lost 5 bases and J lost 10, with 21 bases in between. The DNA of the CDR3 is TGTGCCAGTAGTCCTCGGACAGCCGGAGGCTCTCAGTACTTC. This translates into CASSPRTAGGSQYF.

The CDR3 DNA reads TGCGCCAGCAGCCAGACCCCGGGACAGGGTAACTATGGCTACACCTTC. Residues: CASSQTPGQGNYGYTF. The chain couples TRBV4-1 to TRBJ1-2; 9 nucleotides agree with TRBD1. Germline CDR1 reads MGHRA; CDR2 reads YSYEKL. CDR3 size: 16 residues. The ends lost 3 bases at V and 1 base at J; junction bases unmatched: 6.

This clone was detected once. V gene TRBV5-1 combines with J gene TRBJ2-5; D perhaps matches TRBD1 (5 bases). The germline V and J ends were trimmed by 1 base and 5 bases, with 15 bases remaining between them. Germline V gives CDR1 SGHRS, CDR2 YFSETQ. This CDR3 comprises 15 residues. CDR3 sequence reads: CASSLIQGSRETQYF. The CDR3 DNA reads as TGCGCCAGCAGCTTGATTCAGGGTAGCAGGGAGACCCAGTACTTC.

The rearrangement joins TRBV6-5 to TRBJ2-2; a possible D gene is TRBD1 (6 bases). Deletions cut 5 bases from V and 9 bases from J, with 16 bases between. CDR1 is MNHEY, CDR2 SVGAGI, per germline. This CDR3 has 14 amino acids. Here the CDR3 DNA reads TGTGCCAGCAGTGCCGGGACATTTCGATGGGAGCTGTTTTTT. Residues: CASSAGTFRWELFF.

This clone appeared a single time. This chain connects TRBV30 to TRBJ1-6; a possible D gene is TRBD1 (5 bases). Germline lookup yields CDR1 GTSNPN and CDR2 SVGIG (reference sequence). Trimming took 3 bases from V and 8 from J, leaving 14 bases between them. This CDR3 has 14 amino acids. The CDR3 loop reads CAWRGDLGDSPLHF. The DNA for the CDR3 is TGTGCCTGGAGGGGGGACTTGGGTGATTCACCCCTCCACTTT.

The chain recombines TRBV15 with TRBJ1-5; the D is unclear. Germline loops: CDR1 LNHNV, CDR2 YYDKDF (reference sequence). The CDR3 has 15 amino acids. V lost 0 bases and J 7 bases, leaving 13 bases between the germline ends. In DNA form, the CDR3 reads TGTGCCACCAGCAGAGATGCGGAGTATGGGCAGCCCCAGCATTTT. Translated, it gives CATSRDAEYGQPQHF.

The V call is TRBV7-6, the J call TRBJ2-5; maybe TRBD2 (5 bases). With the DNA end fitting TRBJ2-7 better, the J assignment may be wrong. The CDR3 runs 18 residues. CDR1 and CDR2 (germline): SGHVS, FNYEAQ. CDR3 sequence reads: CASSPRAYGGPNSYEQYF. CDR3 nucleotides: TGTGCCAGCAGCCCCCGAGCGTATGGCGGGCCGAACTCCTACGAGCAGTACTTC.

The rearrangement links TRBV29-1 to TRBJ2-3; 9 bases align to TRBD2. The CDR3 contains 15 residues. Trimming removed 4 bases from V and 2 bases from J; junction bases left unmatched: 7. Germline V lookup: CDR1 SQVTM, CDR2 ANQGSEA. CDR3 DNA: TGCAGCGTTGTCTGGCTAGCGGGGAACACAGATACGCAGTATTTT. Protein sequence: CSVVWLAGNTDTQYF.

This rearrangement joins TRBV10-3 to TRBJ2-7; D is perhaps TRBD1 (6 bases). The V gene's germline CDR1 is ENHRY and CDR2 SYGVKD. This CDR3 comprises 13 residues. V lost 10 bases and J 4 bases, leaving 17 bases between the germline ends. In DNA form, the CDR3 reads TGTGCCACCATTTTGGACAGTCTATACGAGCAGTACGTC. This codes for CATILDSLYEQYV.

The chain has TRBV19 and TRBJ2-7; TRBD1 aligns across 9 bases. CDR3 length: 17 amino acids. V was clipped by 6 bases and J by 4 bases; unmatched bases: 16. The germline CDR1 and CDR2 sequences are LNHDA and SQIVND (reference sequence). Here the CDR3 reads CASRSPARGQGNYEQYF. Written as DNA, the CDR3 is TGTGCCAGTAGATCCCCGGCCCGAGGACAGGGGAATTACGAGCAGTACTTC.

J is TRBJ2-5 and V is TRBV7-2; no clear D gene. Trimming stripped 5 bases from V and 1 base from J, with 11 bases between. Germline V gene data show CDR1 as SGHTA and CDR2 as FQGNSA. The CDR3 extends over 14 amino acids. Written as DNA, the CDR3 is TGTGCCAGCAGCCACCGACTTCTCCAAGAGACCCAGTACTTC. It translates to CASSHRLLQETQYF.

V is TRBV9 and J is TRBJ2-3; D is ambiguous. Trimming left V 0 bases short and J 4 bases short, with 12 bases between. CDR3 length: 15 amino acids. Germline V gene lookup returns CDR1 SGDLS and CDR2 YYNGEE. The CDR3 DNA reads TGTGCCAGCAGCGTAGCTGAGCTAGTTCCAGATACGCAGTATTTT. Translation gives CASSVAELVPDTQYF.

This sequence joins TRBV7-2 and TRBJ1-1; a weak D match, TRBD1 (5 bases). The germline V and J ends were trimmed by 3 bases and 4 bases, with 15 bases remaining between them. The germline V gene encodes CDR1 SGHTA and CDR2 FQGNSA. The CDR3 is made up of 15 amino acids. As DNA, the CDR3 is TGTGCCAGCAGCTTCTTTTTGTTAAGGGGCACTGAAGCTTTCTTT. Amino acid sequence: CASSFFLLRGTEAFF. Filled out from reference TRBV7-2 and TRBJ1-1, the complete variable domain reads GAGVSQSPSNKVTEKGKDVELRCDPISGHTALYWYRQSLGQGLEFLIYFQGNSAPDKSGLPSDRFSAERTGGSVSTLTIQRTQQEDSAVYLCASSFFLLRGTEAFFGQGTRLTVV.

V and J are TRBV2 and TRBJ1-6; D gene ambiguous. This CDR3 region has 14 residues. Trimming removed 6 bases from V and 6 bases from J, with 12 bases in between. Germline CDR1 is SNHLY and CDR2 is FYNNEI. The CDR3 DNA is TGTGCCAGCAGAAGTGGGAGAGTTAATTCACCCCTCCACTTT. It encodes CASRSGRVNSPLHF.

The DNA for the CDR3 is TGTGCCAGCAGCTTGGGGGGGACTAGCTCGGGAGATACGCAGTATTTT. Translating gives CASSLGGTSSGDTQYF. V usage is TRBV5-4 and J usage is TRBJ2-3, with 9 bases lining up with TRBD2. The germline CDR1 and CDR2 sequences are SGHNT and YYREEE (reference sequence). The CDR3 contains 16 residues. Germline trimming cut 0 bases from V and 5 bases from J; bases unmatched to any gene: 7.

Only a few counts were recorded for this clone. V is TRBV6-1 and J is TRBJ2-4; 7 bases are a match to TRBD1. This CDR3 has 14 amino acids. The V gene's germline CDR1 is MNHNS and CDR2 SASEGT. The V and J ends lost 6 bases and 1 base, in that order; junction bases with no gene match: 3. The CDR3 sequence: CASRLDRAKNIQYF. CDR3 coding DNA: TGTGCCAGCAGATTGGACAGGGCCAAAAACATTCAGTACTTC.